In this sample, the clone carrying this TCR beta chain turned up many times. The antigen is not known. This sample is drawn from a study of CD8+CD57+ T cells in acquired aplastic anemia. Looking at the study overall: Sorted CD4+ plus CD8+ cells gave DNA averaging 3.2 ug. Study results and limitations: Patients and controls were found to share twenty-nine CD8+ CDR3 sequences. Statistical testing detected no significant gap in CD8+ Simpson's diversity between patients and controls.

The CDR3 totals 16 residues. Germline V CDR1 and CDR2: MNHNS, SASEGT. Between the trimmed V and J ends, which lost 2 bases and 0 bases, there was a span of 10 bases. TCR beta VDJ combinations and CDR3 sequences were profiled from genomic DNA. TCRdb reprocessed the reads with MiXCR, giving one entry per CDR3 protein. Counted here are 100,000 to 150,000 distinct CDR3 sequences, about half occurring once; the ten biggest clones make up 2% to 3%. The sample was sorted CD4+, CD8+, or CD8+CD57+ T cells (not recorded which) from PBMCs. This chain uses TRBV6-1 with TRBJ1-4, with TRBD1 as a possible D gene (6 bases). The clonotype was recovered from a human donor in good health, serving as a control. The CDR3 region is CASSEPGQATNEKLFF. CDR3 coding DNA: TGTGCCAGCAGTGAACCGGGACAAGCAACTAATGAAAAACTGTTTTTT.